This T cell receptor (beta chain) was captured in a study of regulatory T cells in long-lasting Graves disease. As to this clonotype: One end of the junction does not line up with germline, which may come from a read error.

There are 13 residues in the CDR3. CDR1 and CDR2 (germline): SQVTM, ANQGSEA. Time point indicated: newly diagnosed GD, antithyroid drugs for less than 3 months. Researchers made the TCR library from RNA that was extracted from PBMCs. Construction of the TCR beta libraries employed iRepertoire HTBI primers in conjunction with Arm-PCR of CDR3 regions. Via MiXCR, TCRdb re-called the multiplex PCR reads, giving one row per CDR3 protein. This sample carries 400,000 to 450,000 distinct CDR3 sequences, over 15% of them seen once, and the ten largest clones take 9.5% to 12%. The same sample was also used in a study of T cells in Graves' hyperthyroidism and ophthalmopathy.

Sample: peripheral blood mononuclear cells (PBMCs), taken at new diagnosis, from a patient treated with antithyroid drugs. The chain uses TRBV29-1 and TRBJ2-1, with D possibly being TRBD1 (5 bases). The sequence came from a woman aged 30 to 39 with Graves disease. CDR3 sequence: CSVFPRQGDELFF. The CDR3 nucleotides are TGCAGCGTCTTCCCCCGCCAGGGTGATGAGCTGTTCTTC.